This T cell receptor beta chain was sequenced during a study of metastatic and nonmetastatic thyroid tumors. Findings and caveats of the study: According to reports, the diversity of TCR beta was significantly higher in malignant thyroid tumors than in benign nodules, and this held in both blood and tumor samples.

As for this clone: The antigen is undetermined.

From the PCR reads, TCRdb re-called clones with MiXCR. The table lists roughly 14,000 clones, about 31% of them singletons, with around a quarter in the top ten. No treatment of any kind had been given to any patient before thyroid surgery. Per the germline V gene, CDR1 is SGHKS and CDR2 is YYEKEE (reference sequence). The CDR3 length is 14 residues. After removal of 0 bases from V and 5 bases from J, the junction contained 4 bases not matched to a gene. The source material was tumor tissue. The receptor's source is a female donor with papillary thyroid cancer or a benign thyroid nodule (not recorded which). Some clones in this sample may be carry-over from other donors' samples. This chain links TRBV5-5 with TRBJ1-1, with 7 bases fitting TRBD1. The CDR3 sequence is CASSLGGQWTEAFF. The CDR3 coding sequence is TGTGCCAGCAGCTTGGGGGGACAGTGGACTGAAGCTTTCTTT.